This entry concerns a single T cell receptor beta chain. Using immunoSEQ multiplex PCR, the repertoire was profiled, and TCRdb retains in-frame clones only, with some absent. The repertoire holds under 250,000 clones, with roughly nine tenths as singletons. Treatment denoted: 15 to 20 received Ad26.COV2.S at low or high dose, single or two shots; a few received placebo; per-sample allocation not given. All samples were drawn on day 63, counting from the first vaccine or placebo injection. This record comes from a study of Ad26.COV2.S vaccination and SARS-CoV-2 variants. The germline V gene encodes CDR1 MNHEY and CDR2 SVGEGT. Trimming left V 0 bases short and J 8 bases short, with 10 bases between. The CDR3 length is 14 residues.

V and J are TRBV6-2 or TRBV6-3 and TRBJ1-4; D perhaps matches TRBD1 (6 bases). The material was peripheral blood, obtained in a trial of Ad26.COV2.S vaccine versus placebo. This sequence originates from a person between 18 and 59 years old who received the Ad26.COV2.S COVID-19 vaccine or a placebo. The CDR3 here is CASSYSGTTEKLFF. In DNA form, the CDR3 reads TGTGCCAGCAGTTACTCGGGGACAACAGAAAAACTGTTTTTT.